The clone carrying this T cell receptor (beta chain) has a count of ten or more. Documented time point: after trial treatment. Treatment here: LDRT plus nivolumab, ipilimumab, low-dose cyclophosphamide and aspirin (RACIN trial). Ipilimumab, nivolumab, aspirin, low-dose cyclophosphamide and low-dose radiotherapy were administered to donors. These data come from a study of low-dose radiotherapy and immunotherapy resistance in tumors. Study overall: Given every two weeks, intravenous cyclophosphamide 200 mg/m2 preceded radiation and immunotherapy by one day.

The germline gives CDR1 DFQATT, CDR2 SNEGSKA (reference sequence). This CDR3 has 14 residues. Trimming shortened V by 3 bases and J by 5 bases, and 13 bases separated the two germline ends. TRAV and TRBV primers primed cDNA for both TCRalpha and TCRbeta. It was with a constant-region primer and a V-primer adapter that TCRs were amplified over roughly 19 PCR cycles. TCRdb passed the reads through MiXCR, listing each CDR3 protein once. Seen here are about 35,000 distinct CDR3 sequences, 20% observed once, and the top ten hold 9.2%. Specimen: PBMCs, collected after low-dose radiotherapy plus immunotherapy. This TCR was recovered from a female donor with ovarian cancer. The chain has TRBV20-1 and TRBJ1-4; maybe TRBD1 (5 bases). CDR3 region: CSARGERGNEKLFF. The CDR3 DNA reads as TGCAGTGCTAGGGGGGAGCGCGGGAATGAAAAACTGTTTTTT.